These 23 T cell receptor beta chains were sequenced from one sample in a study of shared clonotypes between healthy human individuals. Data came from immunoSEQ multiplex PCR; TCRdb stores just in-frame clones and leaves some out. The sample has hundreds of thousands of clones, over 65% seen once. The sequenced material came from memory CD4+ T cells sorted from blood. Sample subset: CD45RA-negative fraction. These receptors were collected from a woman in her 30s in good health.

V usage is TRBV19 and J usage is TRBJ2-2, with D perhaps assigned TRBD1 or TRBD2 (6 bases each). From germline, CDR1 is LNHDA and CDR2 SQIVND (reference sequence). The CDR3 has 14 residues. The chain's CDR3 is CAIGGPGNTGELFF. In DNA, the CDR3 is TGTGCAATAGGGGGGCCGGGAAACACCGGGGAGCTGTTTTTT. Supplemented by reference TRBV19 and TRBJ2-2, the full variable domain reads DGGITQSPKYLFRKEGQNVTLSCEQNLNHDAMYWYRQDPGQGLRLIYYSQIVNDFQKGDIAEGYSVSREKKESFPLTVTSAQKNPTAFYLCAIGGPGNTGELFFGEGSRLTVL.

The chain employs TRBV4-1 and TRBJ2-5, with unresolved D. Germline CDR1 and CDR2: MGHRA and YSYEKL. This CDR3 spans 12 amino acids. V was shortened by 4 bases and J by 5 bases, with 8 bases between the two germline ends. The CDR3 DNA sequence: TGCGCCAGCAGCCGCGGATGGGAGACCCAGTACTTC. It specifies CASSRGWETQYF.

The V and J genes are TRBV27 and TRBJ2-5; D may match TRBD1 or TRBD2 (5 bases each). Germline V CDR1 and CDR2: MNHEY, SMNVEV (reference sequence). The CDR3 contains 14 residues. V lost 0 bases and J lost 7, with 12 bases in between. The CDR3 here is CASSLSRGHGTQYF. CDR3 DNA: TGTGCCAGCAGTTTATCGAGGGGCCACGGGACCCAGTACTTC.

A remark on this clone: This same CDR3 is encoded by further DNA sequences in the sample. The genes are TRBV5-1 and TRBJ2-3, with D uncertain. V was cut by 0 bases and J by 4 bases, with 3 bases left in between. This CDR3 has 12 amino acids. CDR1 and CDR2 from the germline V gene are SGHRS and YFSETQ. For the CDR3, the DNA is TGCGCCAGCAGCTTGGCCGCAGATACGCAGTATTTT. It yields the protein CASSLAADTQYF.

This clone was observed a few times. The chain links TRBV14 to TRBJ2-7; TRBD1 matches 9 bases. J was trimmed by 3 bases and V by 2 bases; bases with no gene match: 14. This CDR3 is built from 18 residues. CDR1 is SGHDN and CDR2 is FVKESK in the germline V gene. CDR3 in amino acids: CASSQRSTGGGLNYEQYF. CDR3 bases: TGTGCCAGCAGCCAAAGGTCCACAGGGGGCGGTCTGAACTACGAGCAGTACTTC.

The chain has TRBV5-5 and TRBJ2-1; no reliable D call. The germline CDR1 and CDR2 sequences are SGHKS and YYEKEE (reference sequence). Between the trimmed V and J ends, which lost 2 bases and 8 bases, there was a span of 5 bases. The CDR3 has 11 amino acids. In DNA form, the CDR3 reads TGTGCCAGCAGCTTTCTTTATGAGCAGTTCTTC. This codes for CASSFLYEQFF.

The V call is TRBV10-3, the J call TRBJ1-5, with D tentatively TRBD1 (5 bases). The CDR3 has 15 residues. Germline CDR1 is ENHRY and CDR2 is SYGVKD. V was clipped by 6 bases and J by 0 bases, with 12 bases between them. CDR3 sequence (DNA): TGTGCCATCAGGGGGGAAGGTGATAGCAATCAGCCCCAGCATTTT. It is translated as CAIRGEGDSNQPQHF.

V and J are TRBV5-8 and TRBJ1-5, with D unresolved. The V gene lost 4 bases and the J gene lost 3 bases, with 11 bases spanning the gap. This CDR3 has 14 amino acids. Germline CDR1 reads SGHTS; CDR2 reads YDEGEE. CDR3: CASSTEWSNQPQHF. DNA for the CDR3: TGTGCCAGCAGCACTGAATGGTCCAATCAGCCCCAGCATTTT.

In its sample, this clone was seen many times. Different DNA sequences within this sample yield the same CDR3. The V call is TRBV18, the J call TRBJ2-2; 7 bases are shared with TRBD2. Germline V gene sequence: CDR1 KGHSH, CDR2 LQKENI. V gave up 3 bases and J gave up 6 bases; unmatched junction bases: 1. The CDR3 is 13 amino acids. The CDR3 is CASSPAGAGELFF. The CDR3 DNA reads as TGTGCCAGCTCACCGGCGGGGGCCGGGGAGCTGTTTTTT.

The chain joins TRBV19 to TRBJ1-2; weak D call: TRBD1 (6 bases). The CDR3 has 15 residues. V was pared by 3 bases and J by 3 bases, with 14 bases between. From germline, CDR1 is LNHDA and CDR2 SQIVND (reference sequence). The CDR3 loop reads CASSIMDSRYYGYTF. CDR3 bases: TGTGCCAGTAGTATTATGGACAGTAGGTACTATGGCTACACCTTC.

CDR3 coding DNA: TGTGCCAGCAGCCCGAGACGTACAGATACGCAGTATTTT. Protein: CASSPRRTDTQYF. V usage is TRBV7-7 and J usage is TRBJ2-3, with D unclear. Germline CDR1 is SSHAT and CDR2 is FNYEAQ (reference sequence). The CDR3 has 13 amino acids. V shed 5 bases and J shed 3 bases, with 9 bases lying between them.

CDR3 bases: TGTGCCAGCAGTGAATGGGCAGGGAGGGACACCATATATTTT. Protein sequence: CASSEWAGRDTIYF. This chain uses TRBV25-1 with TRBJ1-3; D perhaps matches TRBD1 (5 bases). The length of the CDR3 is 14 residues. The V gene lost 1 base and the J gene lost 8 bases, with 12 bases spanning the gap. Germline V lookup: CDR1 MGHDK, CDR2 SYGVNS.

In this sample, this clone turned up once. This chain joins TRBV19 and TRBJ2-3; 13 nucleotides match TRBD2. V shed 3 bases and J 6 bases; nucleotides not matched to a gene: 3. Germline CDR1 and CDR2: LNHDA and SQIVND (reference sequence). The CDR3 has 15 residues. Here the CDR3 reads CASSIRTSGSDTQYF. In DNA, the CDR3 is TGTGCCAGTAGTATCCGGACTAGCGGGAGCGATACGCAGTATTTT.

This clone showed up just once. The chain combines TRBV2 with TRBJ2-3, with D tentatively TRBD2 (6 bases). The V end was cut by 5 bases, the J end by 4 bases, with 13 bases between. This CDR3 is 14 amino acids long. The V gene's germline CDR1 is SNHLY and CDR2 FYNNEI. CDR3 sequence: CASSSSGPADTQYF. CDR3 nucleotides: TGTGCCAGCAGTTCAAGCGGGCCAGCAGATACGCAGTATTTT.

This sequence joins TRBV4-2 and TRBJ2-5, with D hard to call. Per the germline V gene, CDR1 is LGHNA and CDR2 is YNFKEQ. V gave up 1 base and J gave up 7 bases, with 4 bases separating them. This CDR3 contains 11 residues. The CDR3 coding sequence is TGTGCCAGCAGCCAAGGGGTGACCCAGTACTTC. It specifies CASSQGVTQYF.

The chain carries TRBV28 and TRBJ1-1; D is unclear. Trimming cost V 0 bases and J 4 bases, with 12 bases left between them. The CDR3 runs to 15 residues. From germline, CDR1 is MDHEN and CDR2 SYDVKM. This CDR3 reads CASSLWDPLGTEAFF. In DNA form, the CDR3 reads TGTGCCAGCAGTTTATGGGACCCCTTGGGCACTGAAGCTTTCTTT.

The CDR3 reads CARSGDRPSYEQYF. CDR3 sequence (DNA): TGTGCCAGAAGTGGGGACAGACCCTCCTACGAGCAGTACTTC. The gene calls are TRBV5-3 and TRBJ2-5, with 7 bases that match TRBD1. The DNA end lines up better with TRBJ2-7; the J call may be wrong. Being an ORF, TRBV5-3 has a function that is uncertain. The CDR3 covers 14 residues.

This clone was seen many times. The chain combines TRBV28 with TRBJ2-3, with TRBD2 matching over 10 bases. The germline CDR1 and CDR2 sequences are MDHEN and SYDVKM. V shed 4 bases and J 1 base; nucleotides not matched to a gene: 5. This CDR3 contains 16 residues. The CDR3 reads CASSSPGLAGTDTQYF. Written as DNA, the CDR3 is TGTGCCAGCAGTTCTCCCGGACTAGCGGGCACAGATACGCAGTATTTT.

The chain joins TRBV11-2 to TRBJ2-7; 7 nucleotides align to TRBD2. CDR3 length equals 17 residues. The junction had 10 bases not matched to a gene; V was cut back by 2 bases and J by 0 bases. Germline V lookup: CDR1 SGHAT, CDR2 FQNNGV. The CDR3: CASSLPLASRSSYEQYF. The CDR3 nucleotides read TGTGCCAGCAGCTTACCACTAGCGAGCAGAAGCTCCTACGAGCAGTACTTC.

The sample holds a few counts of this clone. The J gene is TRBJ1-1, the V gene TRBV6-1, with D unresolved. The germline V and J ends were trimmed by 7 bases and 4 bases, with 13 bases remaining between them. Germline V gives CDR1 MNHNS, CDR2 SASEGT. The CDR3 length is 13 residues. CDR3: CASTRLGSTEAFF. The CDR3 DNA reads as TGTGCCAGCACTCGGCTGGGGAGCACTGAAGCTTTCTTT.

This clone was found many times. The chain carries TRBV6-6 and TRBJ2-7, with 13 bases that match TRBD2. Germline V gives CDR1 MNHNY, CDR2 SVGAGI (reference sequence). Trimming cost V 6 bases and J 2 bases; bases outside gene matches: 4. CDR3 length equals 15 residues. The CDR3 region has the DNA TGTGCCAGCAGAGCCGGGACTAGCGGGACCTACGAGCAGTACTTC. Protein sequence: CASRAGTSGTYEQYF.

The chain carries TRBV7-2 and TRBJ2-3, with D unresolved. Germline values: CDR1 SGHTA, CDR2 FQGNSA. This CDR3 is built from 12 residues. The germline V and J ends were trimmed by 6 bases and 4 bases, with 8 bases remaining between them. CDR3 sequence (DNA): TGTGCCAGCAGGGGTGAAGCAGATACGCAGTATTTT. This sequence encodes CASRGEADTQYF.

V usage is TRBV27 and J usage is TRBJ1-5; the match to TRBD1 covers 7 bases. The junction had 9 bases not matched to a gene; V was cut back by 6 bases and J by 7 bases. The germline CDR1 and CDR2 sequences are MNHEY and SMNVEV (reference sequence). The CDR3 runs to 14 residues. CDR3: CASSRLGGGQPQHF. The CDR3 DNA reads as TGTGCCAGCAGCCGTCTAGGGGGCGGGCAGCCCCAGCATTTT.